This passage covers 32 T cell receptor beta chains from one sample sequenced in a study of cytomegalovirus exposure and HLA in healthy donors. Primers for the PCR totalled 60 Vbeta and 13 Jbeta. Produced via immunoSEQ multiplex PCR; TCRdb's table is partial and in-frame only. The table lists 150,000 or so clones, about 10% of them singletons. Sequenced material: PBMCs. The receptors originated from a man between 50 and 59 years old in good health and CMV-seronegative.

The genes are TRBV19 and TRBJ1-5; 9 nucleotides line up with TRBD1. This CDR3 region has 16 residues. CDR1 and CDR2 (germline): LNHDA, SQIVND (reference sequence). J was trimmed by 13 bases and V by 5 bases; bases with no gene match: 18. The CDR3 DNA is TGTGCCAGTAGTGAAGGGGGTGGGACAGGGACCCCTGGTCAGCATTTT. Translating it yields CASSEGGGTGTPGQHF.

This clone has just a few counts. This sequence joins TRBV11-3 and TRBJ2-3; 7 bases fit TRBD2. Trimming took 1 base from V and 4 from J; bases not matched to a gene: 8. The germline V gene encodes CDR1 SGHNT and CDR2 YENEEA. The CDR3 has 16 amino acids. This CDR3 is CASSLVPGTKADTQYF. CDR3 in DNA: TGTGCCAGCAGCTTAGTCCCCGGGACTAAGGCAGATACGCAGTATTTT.

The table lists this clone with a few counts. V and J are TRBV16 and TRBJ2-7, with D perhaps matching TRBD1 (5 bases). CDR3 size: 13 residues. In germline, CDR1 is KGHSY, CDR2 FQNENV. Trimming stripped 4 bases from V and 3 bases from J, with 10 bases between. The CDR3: CASSPQGGYEQYF. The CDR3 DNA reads TGTGCCAGCAGCCCTCAGGGTGGCTACGAGCAGTACTTC.

In DNA, the CDR3 is TGTGCCAGTCCGTTGGCGGAGACAGGGGGCCGGGGGAAGGGCACTGAAGCTTTCTTT. Protein product: CASPLAETGGRGKGTEAFF. The chain combines TRBV28 with TRBJ1-1, with 10 bases identical to TRBD1. The V gene's germline CDR1 is MDHEN and CDR2 SYDVKM. This CDR3 is built from 19 residues. V gave up 9 bases and J gave up 4 bases; unmatched junction bases: 23.

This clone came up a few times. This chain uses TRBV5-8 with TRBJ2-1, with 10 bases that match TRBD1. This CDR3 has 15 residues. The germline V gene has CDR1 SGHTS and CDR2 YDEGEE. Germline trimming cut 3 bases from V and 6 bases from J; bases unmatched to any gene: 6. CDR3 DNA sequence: TGTGCCAGCAGCTCCGGGACAGGGGCGGGCAATGAGCAGTTCTTC. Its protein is CASSSGTGAGNEQFF.

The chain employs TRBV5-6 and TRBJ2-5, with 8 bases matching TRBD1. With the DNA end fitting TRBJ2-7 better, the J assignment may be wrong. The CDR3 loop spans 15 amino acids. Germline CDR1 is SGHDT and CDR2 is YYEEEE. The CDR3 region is CASSRAGGAFHEQYF. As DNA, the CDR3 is TGTGCCAGCAGCCGAGCAGGGGGCGCTTTCCACGAGCAGTACTTC.

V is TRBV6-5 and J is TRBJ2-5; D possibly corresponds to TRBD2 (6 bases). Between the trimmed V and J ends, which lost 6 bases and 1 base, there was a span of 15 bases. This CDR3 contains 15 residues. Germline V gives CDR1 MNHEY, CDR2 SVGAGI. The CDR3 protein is CASSRRSSVQETQYF. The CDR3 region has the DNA TGTGCCAGCAGCCGACGATCTAGCGTCCAAGAGACCCAGTACTTC.

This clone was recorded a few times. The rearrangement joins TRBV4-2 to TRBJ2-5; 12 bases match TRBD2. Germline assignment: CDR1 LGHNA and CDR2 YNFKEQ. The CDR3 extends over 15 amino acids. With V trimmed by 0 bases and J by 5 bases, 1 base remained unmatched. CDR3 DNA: TGTGCCAGCAGCCAAGAAACTAGCGGGGGGGAGACCCAGTACTTC. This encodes CASSQETSGGETQYF.

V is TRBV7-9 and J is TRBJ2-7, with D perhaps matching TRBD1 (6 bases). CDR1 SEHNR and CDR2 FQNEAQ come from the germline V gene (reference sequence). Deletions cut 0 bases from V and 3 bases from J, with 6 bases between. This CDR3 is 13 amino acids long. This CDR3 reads CASSLAGGYEQYF. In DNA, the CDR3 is TGTGCCAGCAGCTTAGCAGGGGGCTACGAGCAGTACTTC.

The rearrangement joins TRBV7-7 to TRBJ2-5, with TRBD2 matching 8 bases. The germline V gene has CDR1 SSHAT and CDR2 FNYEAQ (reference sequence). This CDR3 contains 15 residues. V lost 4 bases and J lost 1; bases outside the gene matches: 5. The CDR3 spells CASSSAGGPQETQYF. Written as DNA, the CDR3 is TGTGCCAGCAGCTCTGCGGGAGGCCCCCAAGAGACCCAGTACTTC.

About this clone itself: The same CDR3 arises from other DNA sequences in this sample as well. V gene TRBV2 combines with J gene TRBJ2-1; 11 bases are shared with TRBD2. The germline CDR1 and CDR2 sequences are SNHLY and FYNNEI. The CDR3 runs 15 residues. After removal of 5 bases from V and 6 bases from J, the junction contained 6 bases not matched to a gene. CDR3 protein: CASSPTSGGANEQFF. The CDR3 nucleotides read TGTGCCAGCAGTCCAACTAGCGGGGGTGCCAATGAGCAGTTCTTC.

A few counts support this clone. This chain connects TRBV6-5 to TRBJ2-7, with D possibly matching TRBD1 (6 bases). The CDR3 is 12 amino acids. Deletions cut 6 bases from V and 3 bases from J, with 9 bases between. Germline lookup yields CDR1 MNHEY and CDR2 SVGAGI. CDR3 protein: CASRETGYEQYF. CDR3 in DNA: TGTGCCAGCAGGGAGACAGGCTACGAGCAGTACTTC.

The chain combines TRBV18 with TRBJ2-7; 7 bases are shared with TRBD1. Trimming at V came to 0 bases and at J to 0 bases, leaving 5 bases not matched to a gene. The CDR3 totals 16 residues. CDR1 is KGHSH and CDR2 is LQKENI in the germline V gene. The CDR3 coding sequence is TGTGCCAGCTCACCACCGACAGGGTTGGGCTCCTACGAGCAGTACTTC. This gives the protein CASSPPTGLGSYEQYF.

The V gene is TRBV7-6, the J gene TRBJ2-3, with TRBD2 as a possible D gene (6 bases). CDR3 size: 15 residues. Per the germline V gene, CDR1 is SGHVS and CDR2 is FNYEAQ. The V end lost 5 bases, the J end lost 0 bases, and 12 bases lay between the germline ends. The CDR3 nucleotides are TGTGCCAGCAGCCCCGGGACTGGGAGCACAGATACGCAGTATTTT. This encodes CASSPGTGSTDTQYF.

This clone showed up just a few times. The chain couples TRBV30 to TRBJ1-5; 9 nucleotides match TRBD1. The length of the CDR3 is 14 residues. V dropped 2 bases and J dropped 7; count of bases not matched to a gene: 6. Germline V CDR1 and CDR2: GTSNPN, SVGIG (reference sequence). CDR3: CAWSRDRGRQPQHF. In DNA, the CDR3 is TGTGCCTGGAGTAGAGACAGGGGGAGGCAGCCCCAGCATTTT.

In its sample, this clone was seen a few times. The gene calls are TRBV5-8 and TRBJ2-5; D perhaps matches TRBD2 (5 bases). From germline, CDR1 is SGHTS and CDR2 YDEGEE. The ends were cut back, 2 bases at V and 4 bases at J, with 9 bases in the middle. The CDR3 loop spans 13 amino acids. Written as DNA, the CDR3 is TGTGCCAGCAGCTTCGGAGGTCTAGAGACCCAGTACTTC. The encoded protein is CASSFGGLETQYF.

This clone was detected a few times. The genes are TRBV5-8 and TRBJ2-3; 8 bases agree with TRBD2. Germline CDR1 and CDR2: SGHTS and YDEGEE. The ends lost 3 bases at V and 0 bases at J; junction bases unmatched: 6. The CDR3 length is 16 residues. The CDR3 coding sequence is TGTGCCAGCAGCTGGGAAGCGGGGGCTAGCACAGATACGCAGTATTTT. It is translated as CASSWEAGASTDTQYF.

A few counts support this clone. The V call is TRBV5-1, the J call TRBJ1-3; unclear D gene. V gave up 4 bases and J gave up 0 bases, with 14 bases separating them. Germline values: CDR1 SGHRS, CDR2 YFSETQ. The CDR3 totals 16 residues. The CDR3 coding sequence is TGCGCCAGCAGCCTCAGGACTTCCAGCTCTGGAAACACCATATATTTT. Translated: CASSLRTSSSGNTIYF.

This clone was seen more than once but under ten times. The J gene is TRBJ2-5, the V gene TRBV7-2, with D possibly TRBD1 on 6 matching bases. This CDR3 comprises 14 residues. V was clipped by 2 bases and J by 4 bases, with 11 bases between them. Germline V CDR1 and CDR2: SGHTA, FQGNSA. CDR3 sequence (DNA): TGTGCCAGCAGCTTACTCCAGGGGAGAGAGACCCAGTACTTC. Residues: CASSLLQGRETQYF.

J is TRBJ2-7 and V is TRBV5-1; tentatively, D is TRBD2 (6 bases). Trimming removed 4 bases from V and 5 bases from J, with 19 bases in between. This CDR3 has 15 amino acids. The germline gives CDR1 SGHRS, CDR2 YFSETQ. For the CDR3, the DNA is TGCGCCAGCAGCGAAGAAGCCGGGAGACTCGACGAGCAGTACTTC. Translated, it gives CASSEEAGRLDEQYF.

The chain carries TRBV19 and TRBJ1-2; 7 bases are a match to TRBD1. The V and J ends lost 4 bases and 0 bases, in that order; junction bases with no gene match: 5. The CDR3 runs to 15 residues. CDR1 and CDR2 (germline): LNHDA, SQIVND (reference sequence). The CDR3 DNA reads TGTGCCAGTAGTACGGCGGGACAGACTAACTATGGCTACACCTTC. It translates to CASSTAGQTNYGYTF.

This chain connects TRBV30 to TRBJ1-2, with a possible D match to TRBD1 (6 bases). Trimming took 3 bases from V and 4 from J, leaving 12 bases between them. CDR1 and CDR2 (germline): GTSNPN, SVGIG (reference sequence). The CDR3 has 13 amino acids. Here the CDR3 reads CAWSLQGGYGYTF. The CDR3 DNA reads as TGTGCCTGGAGCCTACAGGGTGGCTATGGCTACACCTTC.

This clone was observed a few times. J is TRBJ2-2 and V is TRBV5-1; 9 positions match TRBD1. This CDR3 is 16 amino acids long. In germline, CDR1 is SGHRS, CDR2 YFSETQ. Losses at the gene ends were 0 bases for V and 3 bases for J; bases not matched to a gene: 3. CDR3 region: CASSLGTGVYTGELFF. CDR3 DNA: TGCGCCAGCAGCTTGGGGACAGGGGTCTACACCGGGGAGCTGTTTTTT.

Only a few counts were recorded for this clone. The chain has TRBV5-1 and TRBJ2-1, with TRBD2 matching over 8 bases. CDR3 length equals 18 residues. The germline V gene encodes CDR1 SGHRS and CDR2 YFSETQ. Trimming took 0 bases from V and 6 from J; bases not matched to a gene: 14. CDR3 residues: CASSLATGGLLVLNEQFF. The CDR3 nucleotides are TGCGCCAGCAGCTTGGCCACGGGGGGGCTGCTTGTTCTCAATGAGCAGTTCTTC.

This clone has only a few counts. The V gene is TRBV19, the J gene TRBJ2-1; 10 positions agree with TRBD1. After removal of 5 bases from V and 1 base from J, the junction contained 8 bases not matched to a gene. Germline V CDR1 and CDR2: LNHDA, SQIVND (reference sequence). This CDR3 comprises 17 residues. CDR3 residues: CASSRLDRGLSYNEQFF. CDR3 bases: TGTGCCAGTAGTCGCCTTGACAGGGGGCTTTCCTACAATGAGCAGTTCTTC. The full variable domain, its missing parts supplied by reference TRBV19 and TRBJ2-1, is DGGITQSPKYLFRKEGQNVTLSCEQNLNHDAMYWYRQDPGQGLRLIYYSQIVNDFQKGDIAEGYSVSREKKESFPLTVTSAQKNPTAFYLCASSRLDRGLSYNEQFFGPGTRLTVL.

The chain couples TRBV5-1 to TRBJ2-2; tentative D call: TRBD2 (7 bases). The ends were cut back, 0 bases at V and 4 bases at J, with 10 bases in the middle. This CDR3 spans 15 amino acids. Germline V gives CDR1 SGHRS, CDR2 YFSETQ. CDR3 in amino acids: CASSLGGGITGELFF. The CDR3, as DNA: TGCGCCAGCAGCTTGGGCGGGGGCATCACCGGGGAGCTGTTTTTT.

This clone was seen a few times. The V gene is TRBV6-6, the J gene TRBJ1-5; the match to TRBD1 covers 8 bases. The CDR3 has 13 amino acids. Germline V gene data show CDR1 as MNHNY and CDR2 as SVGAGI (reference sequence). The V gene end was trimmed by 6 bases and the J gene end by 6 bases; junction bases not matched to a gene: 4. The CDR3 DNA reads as TGTGCCAGCAGGGACAGGGATAGTCAGCCCCAGCATTTT. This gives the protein CASRDRDSQPQHF.

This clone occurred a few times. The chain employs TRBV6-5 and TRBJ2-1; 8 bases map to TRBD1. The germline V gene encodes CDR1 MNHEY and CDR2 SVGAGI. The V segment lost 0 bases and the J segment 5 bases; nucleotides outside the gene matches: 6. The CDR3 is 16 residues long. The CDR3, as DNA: TGTGCCAGCAGTTACTCCTCCGGGACAGGCAACAATGAGCAGTTCTTC. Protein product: CASSYSSGTGNNEQFF.

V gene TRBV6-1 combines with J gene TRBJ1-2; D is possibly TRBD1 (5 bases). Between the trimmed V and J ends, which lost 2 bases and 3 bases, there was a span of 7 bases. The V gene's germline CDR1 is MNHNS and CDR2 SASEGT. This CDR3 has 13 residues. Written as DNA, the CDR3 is TGTGCCAGCAGTGAATGGGGGGACTATGGCTACACCTTC. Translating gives CASSEWGDYGYTF.

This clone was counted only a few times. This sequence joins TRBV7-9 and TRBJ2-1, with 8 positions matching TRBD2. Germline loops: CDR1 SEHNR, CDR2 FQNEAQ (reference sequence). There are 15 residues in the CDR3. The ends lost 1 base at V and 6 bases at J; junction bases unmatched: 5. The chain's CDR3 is CASSLGLAGINEQFF. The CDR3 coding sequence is TGTGCCAGCAGCTTAGGGCTAGCGGGTATCAATGAGCAGTTCTTC.

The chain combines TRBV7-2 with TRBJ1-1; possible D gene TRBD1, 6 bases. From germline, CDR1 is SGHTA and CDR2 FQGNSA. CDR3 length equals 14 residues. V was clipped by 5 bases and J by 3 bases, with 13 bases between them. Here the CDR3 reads CASSTYRVDTEAFF. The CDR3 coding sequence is TGTGCCAGCAGCACCTACAGGGTGGACACTGAAGCTTTCTTT.

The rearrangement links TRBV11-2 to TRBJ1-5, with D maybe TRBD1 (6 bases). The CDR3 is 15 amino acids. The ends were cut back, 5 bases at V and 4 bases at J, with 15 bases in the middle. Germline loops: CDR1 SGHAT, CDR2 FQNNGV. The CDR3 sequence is CASSAGGPPNQPQHF. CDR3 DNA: TGTGCCAGCAGCGCGGGGGGCCCCCCGAATCAGCCCCAGCATTTT.